This T cell receptor (beta chain) derives from a study of OX40 agonist ivuxolimab in advanced cancers. For the study at large: Ivuxolimab, an agonistic anti-OX40 (CD134) antibody, was given to patients. Averaging approximately 60 years in age, with a range of about 23 to 79, the cohort was 80% to 90% male. Study observations and caveats: Researchers report that CD8+ T cells had, on average, more expanded clones than CD4+. CD4+ and CD8+ blood T cells expanded clonally by week 6 at 0.1 to 3.0 mg/kg.

Assay used: immunoSEQ multiplex PCR; TCRdb lists only in-frame clones, some missing. The sample holds tens of thousands of clones; 65% to 85% are singletons and the top ten take about 5.2%. Details on this clone: Antigen specificity is unknown.

The CDR3 consists of 15 residues. Losses at the gene ends were 4 bases for V and 6 bases for J; bases not matched to a gene: 6. Germline lookup yields CDR1 SGHNT and CDR2 YYREEE (reference sequence). The specimen comprised CD4+ or CD8+ T cells sorted from blood, sampled in a trial of the OX40 agonist ivuxolimab. The source of this sequence is an adult with an advanced solid tumor such as melanoma, head and neck, liver or kidney cancer. V gene TRBV5-4 combines with J gene TRBJ2-1; 11 bases are shared with TRBD2. This CDR3 is CASSAAGTSGNEQFF. DNA for the CDR3: TGTGCCAGCAGCGCAGCCGGGACTAGCGGCAATGAGCAGTTCTTC.